This TCR beta chain stems from a study of spatial heterogeneity in lung cancer. In TCRdb, the 5' RACE reads were re-called with MiXCR into one record per CDR3 protein. The top ten hold around 10% of the sample, which has around 48,000 distinct CDR3 sequences, approximately 5% seen once. The CDR3 loop spans 17 amino acids. V was pared by 5 bases and J by 0 bases, with 18 bases between. The germline V gene encodes CDR1 MDHEN and CDR2 SYDVKM. Time point specified: sample taken at primary tumor resection. The V call is TRBV28, the J call TRBJ2-3; no definite D call. The clonotype was recovered from a male donor with early-stage non-small cell lung cancer. The sequenced sample was PBMCs, obtained at surgery. The CDR3 DNA reads TGTGCCAGCAGTCCCATCCTTGGTAGACAAAGCACAGATACGCAGTATTTT. Translating it yields CASSPILGRQSTDTQYF.